This T cell receptor (beta chain) was profiled in a study of cytomegalovirus exposure and HLA in healthy donors. Whole-study context: In a later analysis, the roughly 120 validation repertoires were reported to have used the same platform as the roughly 600 first-cohort repertoires.

Study-wide results and caveats: A classifier reportedly called cytomegalovirus status with high sensitivity and specificity. There were a few CMV-associated chains whose specificity for CMV antigens was confirmed in vitro. The study recorded over 150 TCR beta chains that were cytomegalovirus-associated.

CDR1 and CDR2 from the germline V gene are MNHEY and SMNVEV (reference sequence). This CDR3 region has 13 residues. After removal of 7 bases from V and 6 bases from J, the junction contained 4 bases not matched to a gene. About this clone itself: Its antigen is undetermined.

The table came from immunoSEQ multiplex PCR; TCRdb's copy has only in-frame clones and leaves some out. The table includes 200,000 to 250,000 clones, 87% detected once. The sample comprised PBMCs. The receptor comes from a man in his late teens or twenties in good health and CMV-seropositive. The chain carries TRBV27 and TRBJ1-1; 11 positions match TRBD1. The CDR3 bases are TGTGCCAGCAATCCGGACAGGGGGCCTGAAGCTTTCTTT. Protein sequence: CASNPDRGPEAFF.